Presented here are 24 T cell receptor beta chains from one specimen sequenced in a study of vaccination and CD4 T cells after COVID-19. Their recognized antigens are unknown. Scientists ran DNA taken from cultured CD4+ T cells through the Oncomine TCR Beta short-read assay for sequencing. One entry per CDR3 protein, called by TCRdb with MiXCR from the PCR reads. The table lists some 9,000 distinct CDR3 sequences, around 60% of them singletons. Treatment reported: roughly 11-day PBMC culture with coronavirus spike peptide pools or control peptides (ViraFEST assay). Sequencing used CD4+ T cells from blood, cultured in vitro. These receptors were obtained from a human donor who had recovered from COVID-19.

V usage is TRBV27 and J usage is TRBJ1-1; TRBD1 matches at 7 bases. This CDR3 region has 14 residues. Germline CDR1 reads MNHEY; CDR2 reads SMNVEV (reference sequence). Trimming removed 5 bases from V and 6 bases from J; junction bases left unmatched: 9. CDR3 residues: CASSNRGPWAEAFF. In nucleotides, the CDR3 is TGTGCCAGCAGTAACAGGGGACCTTGGGCTGAAGCTTTCTTT.

The chain has TRBV20-1 and TRBJ1-1; no definite D call. The CDR3 sequence is 13 residues long. Trimming left V 0 bases short and J 1 base short, with 6 bases between. Germline CDR1 and CDR2: DFQATT and SNEGSKA (reference sequence). This CDR3 is CSARDPANTEAFF. Written as DNA, the CDR3 is TGCAGTGCTAGAGATCCGGCGAACACTGAAGCTTTCTTT.

The chain combines TRBV7-9 with TRBJ1-6; D is unresolved. Trimming pared 0 bases from V and 12 bases from J, leaving 12 bases between. This CDR3 contains 14 residues. Germline V lookup: CDR1 SEHNR, CDR2 FQNEAQ (reference sequence). CDR3 sequence: CASSLAGGVGPLHF. The DNA of the CDR3 is TGTGCCAGCAGCTTAGCCGGCGGAGTAGGACCCCTCCACTTT.

This clonotype came up a few times. This sequence joins TRBV20-1 and TRBJ2-5, with D possibly being TRBD2 (6 bases). V was trimmed by 6 bases and J by 2 bases, leaving 19 bases between them. This CDR3 is built from 15 residues. CDR1 and CDR2 from the germline V gene are DFQATT and SNEGSKA (reference sequence). CDR3 DNA: TGCAGTGCAAACACTAGGGACTCCTATCAAGAGACCCAGTACTTC. Translation gives CSANTRDSYQETQYF.

The DNA for the CDR3 is TGCGCCAGCAGTCGGGGAGGCGCGGGCTACGAGCAGTACTTC. Its protein is CASSRGGAGYEQYF. This chain links TRBV10-1 with TRBJ2-7; tentatively, D is TRBD2 (6 bases). The CDR3 is 14 amino acids. Germline CDR1 reads WNHNN; CDR2 reads SYGVQD (reference sequence). The V and J ends lost 5 bases and 3 bases respectively, with 14 bases between them.

The chain combines TRBV6-1 with TRBJ1-1; tentatively, D is TRBD1 (5 bases). This CDR3 has 15 amino acids. Trimming stripped 1 base from V and 4 bases from J, with 13 bases between. Germline V CDR1 and CDR2: MNHNS, SASEGT. CDR3 DNA sequence: TGTGCCAGCAGTGAAGGTAGCATCGGGGGCACTGAAGCTTTCTTT. This encodes CASSEGSIGGTEAFF.

The chain employs TRBV2 and TRBJ2-5; 7 bases fit TRBD2. Losses at the gene ends were 3 bases for V and 5 bases for J; bases not matched to a gene: 21. The CDR3 covers 19 residues. Germline CDR1 SNHLY, CDR2 FYNNEI. In nucleotides, the CDR3 is TGTGCCAGCAGTGATCCCGGCGGGAGAGCAGAATTGGGGCGGGAGACCCAGTACTTC. It is translated as CASSDPGGRAELGRETQYF.

V usage is TRBV11-2 and J usage is TRBJ2-7; 9 bases are shared with TRBD1. With V trimmed by 3 bases and J by 5 bases, 11 bases remained unmatched. The CDR3 extends over 16 amino acids. Germline CDR1 is SGHAT and CDR2 is FQNNGV. CDR3: CASSFHGGQGINEQYF. The CDR3 nucleotides read TGTGCCAGCAGCTTCCACGGCGGACAGGGGATTAACGAGCAGTACTTC.

This clonotype occurred a few times. This sequence joins TRBV27 and TRBJ2-5, with D maybe TRBD2 (5 bases). Germline V gives CDR1 MNHEY, CDR2 SMNVEV (reference sequence). The germline V and J ends were trimmed by 3 bases and 5 bases, with 13 bases remaining between them. This CDR3 is 14 amino acids long. The CDR3 DNA reads TGTGCCAGCAGTTTTAGGAGGTCACAGGAGACCCAGTACTTC. Translating it yields CASSFRRSQETQYF.

CDR3 region: CASSYVQGIGYTF. The DNA of the CDR3 is TGTGCCAGCAGTTACGTACAGGGCATTGGCTACACCTTC. V and J are TRBV6-2 or TRBV6-3 and TRBJ1-2, with TRBD1 as a possible D gene (6 bases). Between the trimmed V and J ends, which lost 2 bases and 7 bases, there was a span of 11 bases. This CDR3 contains 13 residues. Germline CDR1 is MNHEY and CDR2 is SVGEGT.

The chain has TRBV28 and TRBJ2-3; tentatively, D is TRBD2 (7 bases). Germline-derived CDR1 and CDR2 are MDHEN and SYDVKM. Trimming left V 4 bases short and J 5 bases short, with 13 bases between. The CDR3 is made up of 14 amino acids. In DNA form, the CDR3 reads TGTGCCAGCAGTTCCGGACAGCGGGGAGATACGCAGTATTTT. Encoded protein: CASSSGQRGDTQYF.

Only one count was recorded for this clonotype. V gene TRBV18 combines with J gene TRBJ1-2; 10 bases are shared with TRBD1. The junction had 5 bases not matched to a gene; V was cut back by 2 bases and J by 8 bases. CDR1 KGHSH and CDR2 LQKENI come from the germline V gene. The CDR3 spans 14 residues. CDR3 coding DNA: TGTGCCAGCTCACCAGGGACAGGGGAAGTCGGCTACACCTTC. This encodes CASSPGTGEVGYTF.

The V call is TRBV29-1, the J call TRBJ1-2; 8 bases fit TRBD1. This CDR3 contains 12 residues. The J segment lost 8 bases and the V segment lost 7 bases, leaving 9 bases of the junction unmatched. Germline-derived CDR1 and CDR2 are SQVTM and ANQGSEA. CDR3 nucleotides: TGCAGCGCCAGGACAGGGTTGCAGGGCTACACCTTC. Its protein product is CSARTGLQGYTF.

This clonotype has just a few counts. This chain connects TRBV20-1 to TRBJ2-4; 7 bases map to TRBD1. Germline V CDR1 and CDR2: DFQATT, SNEGSKA (reference sequence). Trimming took 3 bases from V and 0 from J; bases not matched to a gene: 5. CDR3 length equals 15 residues. The CDR3 sequence: CSASPGQLAKNIQYF. The CDR3 nucleotides are TGCAGTGCTAGTCCGGGACAGCTAGCCAAAAACATTCAGTACTTC.

Only a few counts were recorded for this clonotype. This sequence joins TRBV6-1 and TRBJ1-2; D call uncertain. CDR1 is MNHNS, CDR2 SASEGT, per germline. V lost 9 bases to trimming and J lost 3 bases, with 5 bases between them. This CDR3 has 10 residues. The CDR3 DNA reads TGTGCCAGTCTCCACTATGGCTACACCTTC. This codes for CASLHYGYTF.

The chain has TRBV7-9 and TRBJ2-5, with 10 bases that match TRBD1. The CDR3 totals 14 residues. Germline trimming cut 3 bases from V and 5 bases from J; bases unmatched to any gene: 3. Germline lookup yields CDR1 SEHNR and CDR2 FQNEAQ (reference sequence). CDR3 in amino acids: CASSLTGGGETQYF. CDR3 nucleotide sequence: TGTGCCAGCAGCTTGACAGGGGGCGGGGAGACCCAGTACTTC.

On this clonotype: A much larger clone lies one base from this, so it may be a read error. The rearrangement uses TRBV27 and TRBJ1-5, with 7 bases matching TRBD1. CDR1 and CDR2 from the germline V gene are MNHEY and SMNVEV (reference sequence). CDR3 length equals 13 residues. CDR3 sequence reads: CASRGQLNQSQHF. CDR3 nucleotide sequence: TGTGCCAGCAGGGGACAGCTAAATCAGTCCCAGCATTTT.

This clonotype has more than one count but fewer than ten. The chain links TRBV6-5 to TRBJ2-7; 8 positions agree with TRBD2. The CDR3 runs 14 residues. CDR1 and CDR2 from the germline V gene are MNHEY and SVGAGI. The J segment lost 6 bases and the V segment lost 0 bases, leaving 4 bases of the junction unmatched. CDR3 protein: CASSYSGGGLEQYF. The DNA of the CDR3 is TGTGCCAGCAGTTACTCAGGCGGGGGGCTCGAGCAGTACTTC.

This clonotype was counted only a few times. The chain employs TRBV10-1 and TRBJ2-3, with TRBD2 matching 8 bases. Germline V gene sequence: CDR1 WNHNN, CDR2 SYGVQD (reference sequence). This CDR3 spans 15 amino acids. After removal of 4 bases from V and 4 bases from J, the junction contained 7 bases not matched to a gene. CDR3 in DNA: TGCGCCAGCAGTGGGGGACTAGTAGGTGCAGATACGCAGTATTTT. The encoded protein is CASSGGLVGADTQYF.

The rearrangement uses TRBV28 and TRBJ2-2; D is tentatively TRBD1 or TRBD2 (5 bases each). This CDR3 has 16 amino acids. Germline-derived CDR1 and CDR2 are MDHEN and SYDVKM. The V gene lost 1 base and the J gene lost 7 bases, with 16 bases spanning the gap. This CDR3 reads CASSLLGPPLGGELFF. CDR3 in DNA: TGTGCCAGCAGTTTATTGGGACCACCGTTGGGCGGGGAGCTGTTTTTT.

J is TRBJ1-2 and V is TRBV28; a weak D match, TRBD1 (5 bases). The germline V and J ends were trimmed by 5 bases and 5 bases, with 15 bases remaining between them. CDR1 is MDHEN, CDR2 SYDVKM, per germline. CDR3 length: 14 amino acids. The CDR3 bases are TGTGCCAGCAGTCTCGGAGGTGGGGGGTATGGCTACACCTTC. It encodes CASSLGGGGYGYTF.

CDR3 coding DNA: TGTGCCAGCAGTCGGCCGGGTTCAGGGGCAGATACGCAGTATTTT. Residues: CASSRPGSGADTQYF. The V call is TRBV28, the J call TRBJ2-3; TRBD1 might be the D (6 bases). The germline CDR1 and CDR2 sequences are MDHEN and SYDVKM. The CDR3 covers 15 residues. The V end lost 5 bases, the J end lost 4 bases, and 16 bases lay between the germline ends.

In its sample, this clonotype was seen a few times. The chain links TRBV7-9 to TRBJ2-2; no definite D call. The germline V and J ends were trimmed by 5 bases and 3 bases, with 7 bases remaining between them. Per germline, CDR1 SEHNR and CDR2 FQNEAQ (reference sequence). The CDR3 spans 13 residues. In nucleotides, the CDR3 is TGTGCCAGCAGCAAAGGAGACACCGGGGAGCTGTTTTTT. Encoded protein: CASSKGDTGELFF.

The CDR3 region is CASSLGGENYGYTF. The CDR3 region has the DNA TGCGCCAGCAGCTTGGGGGGCGAAAACTATGGCTACACCTTC. The chain uses TRBV5-1 and TRBJ1-2; the D gene is possibly TRBD1 (5 bases). Trimming took 0 bases from V and 2 from J, leaving 8 bases between them. From germline, CDR1 is SGHRS and CDR2 YFSETQ. This CDR3 is built from 14 residues.